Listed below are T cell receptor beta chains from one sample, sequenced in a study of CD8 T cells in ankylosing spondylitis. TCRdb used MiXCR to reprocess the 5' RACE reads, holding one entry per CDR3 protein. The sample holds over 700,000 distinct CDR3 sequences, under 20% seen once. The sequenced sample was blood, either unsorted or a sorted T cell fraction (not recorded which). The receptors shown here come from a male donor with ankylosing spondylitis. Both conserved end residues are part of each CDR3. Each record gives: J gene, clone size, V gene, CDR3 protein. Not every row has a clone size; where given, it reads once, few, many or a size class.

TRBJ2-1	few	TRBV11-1	CASSLSGLAGVNEQFF
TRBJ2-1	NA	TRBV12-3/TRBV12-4	CASSLVVLEVNEQFF
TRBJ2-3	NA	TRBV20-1	CSARVAGLGTDTQYF
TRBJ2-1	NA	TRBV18	CASSPQESSYNEQFF
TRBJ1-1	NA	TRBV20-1	CSARVDPGSTEAFF
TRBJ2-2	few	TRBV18	CASSPPRTGPNTGELFF
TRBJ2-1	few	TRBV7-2	CASSLFSGYYNEQFF
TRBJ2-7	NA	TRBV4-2	CASSQDPLYEQYF
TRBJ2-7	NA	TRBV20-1	CSAKAGLAYEQYF
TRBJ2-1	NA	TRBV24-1	CATSDPRRGNEQFF
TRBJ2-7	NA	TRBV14	CASSPRGLAEQYF
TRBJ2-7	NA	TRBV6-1	CASSPGRSQGTPEPEQYF